These 6 T cell receptor beta chains share one sample of origin, sequenced in a study of post-analysis software for immune sequencing data. Study results and limitations: TRBV segments more frequent in patients than in controls numbered five and included TRBV5-6, TRBV5-1 and TRBV20-1.

Prepared libraries of TCR beta cDNA carried unique molecular identifiers. In TCRdb, the PCR reads were re-called with MiXCR into one record per CDR3 protein. The sample lists approximately 440,000 distinct CDR3 sequences, around 40% occurring once. Their cognate antigens are unknown. The sequenced material came from blood. All receptors derive from a girl between 5 and 17 years old with multiple sclerosis.

Concerning this clonotype: A junction boundary mismatches the germline segment, possibly from a read error. The chain combines TRBV10-3 with TRBJ2-7; 7 bases map to TRBD1. Germline-derived CDR1 and CDR2 are ENHRY and SYGVKD. The CDR3 runs 13 residues. In nucleotides, the CDR3 is TGTGGCATCAGCCCCGGGACAGTCGGCGAGCAGTACTTC. Its protein product is CGISPGTVGEQYF.

With respect to this clonotype: A much larger clone differs by one base, so this may be a read error. The gene calls are TRBV6-5 and TRBJ2-1; 7 bases align to TRBD2. The V gene's germline CDR1 is MNHEY and CDR2 SVGAGI. The J segment lost 0 bases and the V segment lost 2 bases, leaving 19 bases of the junction unmatched. The CDR3 is made up of 21 amino acids. CDR3 sequence reads: CASSYVPGLTGEGFSYNEQFF. CDR3 DNA sequence: TGTGCCAGCAGTTACGTTCCGGGACTAACGGGAGAGGGATTCTCCTACAATGAGCAGTTCTTC.

The rearrangement uses TRBV5-1 and TRBJ2-5; TRBD1 matches 12 bases. J lost 2 bases, V lost 7 bases, and 3 bases had no gene match. Germline V gene lookup returns CDR1 SGHRS and CDR2 YFSETQ. The CDR3 is 14 amino acids. The CDR3 region has the DNA TGCGCCAGCGGGGACAGGGGGCAACAAGAGACCCAGTACTTC. It yields the protein CASGDRGQQETQYF.

The V and J genes are TRBV7-9 and TRBJ2-5; D remains unclear. V gave up 2 bases and J gave up 11 bases, with 12 bases separating them. This CDR3 comprises 12 residues. Germline CDR1 SEHNR, CDR2 FQNEAQ (reference sequence). The CDR3 spells CASSLSEREQYF. In DNA, the CDR3 is TGTGCCAGCAGCTTAAGTGAGAGAGAGCAGTACTTC.

The chain recombines TRBV15 with TRBJ2-5; D unclear. Germline CDR1 reads LNHNV; CDR2 reads YYDKDF (reference sequence). The CDR3 consists of 13 residues. V was cut by 0 bases and J by 4 bases, with 6 bases left in between. CDR3 sequence: CATSRDGPETQYF. The CDR3 DNA follows: TGTGCCACCAGCAGAGACGGCCCAGAGACCCAGTACTTC. Full variable domain (rest looked up from reference TRBV15 and TRBJ2-5): DAMVIQNPRYQVTQFGKPVTLSCSQTLNHNVMYWYQQKSSQAPKLLFHYYDKDFNNEADTPDNFQSRRPNTSFCFLDIRSPGLGDTAMYLCATSRDGPETQYFGPGTRLLVL.

The chain combines TRBV7-9 with TRBJ2-7; the D gene is possibly TRBD1 (5 bases). The end of the DNA is better explained by TRBJ2-5, so the J call may be wrong. Germline V gives CDR1 SEHNR, CDR2 FQNEAQ (reference sequence). The CDR3 sequence is 15 residues long. CDR3 sequence: CASSPVAGFGETQYF. CDR3 sequence (DNA): TGTGCCAGCAGCCCGGTTGCAGGGTTTGGGGAGACCCAGTACTTC.